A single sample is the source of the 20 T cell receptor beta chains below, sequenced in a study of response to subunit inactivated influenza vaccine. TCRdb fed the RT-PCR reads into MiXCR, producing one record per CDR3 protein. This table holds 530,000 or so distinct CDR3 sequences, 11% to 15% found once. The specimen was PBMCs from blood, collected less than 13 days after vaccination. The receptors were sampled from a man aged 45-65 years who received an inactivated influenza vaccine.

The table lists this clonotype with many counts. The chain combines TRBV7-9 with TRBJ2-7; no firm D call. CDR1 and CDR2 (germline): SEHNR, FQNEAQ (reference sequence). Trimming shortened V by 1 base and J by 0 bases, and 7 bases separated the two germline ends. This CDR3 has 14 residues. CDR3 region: CASSLDFYSYEQYF. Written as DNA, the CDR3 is TGTGCCAGCAGCTTAGACTTCTACTCCTACGAGCAGTACTTC.

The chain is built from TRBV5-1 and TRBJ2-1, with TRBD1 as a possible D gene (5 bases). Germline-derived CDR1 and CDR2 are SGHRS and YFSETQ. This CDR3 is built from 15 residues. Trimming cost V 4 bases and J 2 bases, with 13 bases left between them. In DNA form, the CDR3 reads TGCGCCAGCAGCCCGCAGGGCTCTACCTACAATGAGCAGTTCTTC. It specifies CASSPQGSTYNEQFF. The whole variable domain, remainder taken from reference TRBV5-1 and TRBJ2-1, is KAGVTQTPRYLIKTRGQQVTLSCSPISGHRSVSWYQQTPGQGLQFLFEYFSETQRNKGNFPGRFSGRQFSNSRSEMNVSTLELGDSALYLCASSPQGSTYNEQFFGPGTRLTVL.

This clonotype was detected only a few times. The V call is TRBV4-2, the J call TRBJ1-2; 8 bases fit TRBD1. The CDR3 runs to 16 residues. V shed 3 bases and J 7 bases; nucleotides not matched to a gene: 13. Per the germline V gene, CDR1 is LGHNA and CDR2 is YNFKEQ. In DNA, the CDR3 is TGTGCCAGCAGCCATTATACCCGGGACAGGAGAACTGGCTACACCTTC. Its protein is CASSHYTRDRRTGYTF.

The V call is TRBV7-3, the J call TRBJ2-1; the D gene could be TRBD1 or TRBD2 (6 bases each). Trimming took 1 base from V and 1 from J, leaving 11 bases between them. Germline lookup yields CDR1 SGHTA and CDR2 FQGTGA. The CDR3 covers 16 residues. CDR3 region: CASSLNGGGSYNEQFF. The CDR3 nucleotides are TGTGCCAGCAGCTTAAACGGGGGCGGGTCCTACAATGAGCAGTTCTTC.

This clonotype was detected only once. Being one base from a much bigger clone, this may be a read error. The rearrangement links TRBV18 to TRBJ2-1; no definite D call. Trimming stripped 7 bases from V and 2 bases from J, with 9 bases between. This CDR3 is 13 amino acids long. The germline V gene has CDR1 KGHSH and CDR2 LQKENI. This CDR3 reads CASLPNPYNEQFF. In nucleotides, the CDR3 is TGTGCCAGCTTACCCAATCCCTACAATGAGCAGTTCTTC.

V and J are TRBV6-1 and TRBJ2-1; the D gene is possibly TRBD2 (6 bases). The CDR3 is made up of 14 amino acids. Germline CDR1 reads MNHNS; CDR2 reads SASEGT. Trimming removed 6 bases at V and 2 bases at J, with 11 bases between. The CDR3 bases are TGTGCCAGCAGGCCTGGGGGGACCTACAATGAGCAGTTCTTC. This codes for CASRPGGTYNEQFF.

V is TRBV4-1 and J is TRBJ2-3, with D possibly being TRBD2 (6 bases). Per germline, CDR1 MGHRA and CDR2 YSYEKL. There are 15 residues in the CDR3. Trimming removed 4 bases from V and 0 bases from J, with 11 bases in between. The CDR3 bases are TGCGCCAGCAGCCTAGGGACTCGAAGCACAGATACGCAGTATTTT. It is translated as CASSLGTRSTDTQYF.

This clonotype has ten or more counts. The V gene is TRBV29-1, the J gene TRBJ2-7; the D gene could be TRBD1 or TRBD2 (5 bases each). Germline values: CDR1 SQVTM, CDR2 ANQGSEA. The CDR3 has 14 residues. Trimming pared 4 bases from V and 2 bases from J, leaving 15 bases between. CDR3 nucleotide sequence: TGCAGCGTTGTTGGTGGGACGGAGGCCTACGAGCAGTACTTC. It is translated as CSVVGGTEAYEQYF.

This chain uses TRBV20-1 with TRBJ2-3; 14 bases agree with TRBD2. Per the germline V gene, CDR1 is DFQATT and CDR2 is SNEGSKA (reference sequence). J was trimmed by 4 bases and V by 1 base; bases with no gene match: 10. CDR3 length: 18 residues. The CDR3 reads CSARGTSGGPWKSDTQYF. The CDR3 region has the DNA TGCAGTGCTAGAGGGACTAGCGGGGGGCCCTGGAAGTCAGATACGCAGTATTTT.

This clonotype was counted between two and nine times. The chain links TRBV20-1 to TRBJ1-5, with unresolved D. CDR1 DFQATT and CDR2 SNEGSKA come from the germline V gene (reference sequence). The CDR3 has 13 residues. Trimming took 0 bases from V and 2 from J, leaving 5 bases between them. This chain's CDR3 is CSARDERNQPQHF. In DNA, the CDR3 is TGCAGTGCTAGAGATGAGCGCAATCAGCCCCAGCATTTT.

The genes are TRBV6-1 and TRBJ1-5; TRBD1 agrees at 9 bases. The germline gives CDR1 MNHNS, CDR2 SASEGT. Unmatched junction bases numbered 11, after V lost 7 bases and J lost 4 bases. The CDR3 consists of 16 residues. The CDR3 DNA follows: TGTGCCAGCATAGAGACACCGGGACAGGGAAATCAGCCCCAGCATTTT. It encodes CASIETPGQGNQPQHF.

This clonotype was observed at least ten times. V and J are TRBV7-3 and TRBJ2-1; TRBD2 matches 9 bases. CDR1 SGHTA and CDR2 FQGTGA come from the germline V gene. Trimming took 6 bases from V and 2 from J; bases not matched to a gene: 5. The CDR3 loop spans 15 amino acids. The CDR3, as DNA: TGTGCCAGCAGTTTGCTAGCGGGGCCCTACAATGAGCAGTTCTTC. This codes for CASSLLAGPYNEQFF.

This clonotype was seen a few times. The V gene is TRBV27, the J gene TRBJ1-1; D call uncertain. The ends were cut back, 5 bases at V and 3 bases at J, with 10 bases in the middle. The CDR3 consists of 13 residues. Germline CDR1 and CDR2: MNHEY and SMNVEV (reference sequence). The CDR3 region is CASSTSRDTEAFF. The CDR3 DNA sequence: TGTGCCAGCAGTACCTCTCGGGACACTGAAGCTTTCTTT.

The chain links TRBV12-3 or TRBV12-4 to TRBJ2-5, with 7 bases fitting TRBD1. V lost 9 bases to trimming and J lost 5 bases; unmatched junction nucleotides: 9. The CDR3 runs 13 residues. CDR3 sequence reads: CASKVGGAETQYF. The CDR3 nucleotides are TGTGCCAGTAAGGTAGGGGGCGCGGAGACCCAGTACTTC.

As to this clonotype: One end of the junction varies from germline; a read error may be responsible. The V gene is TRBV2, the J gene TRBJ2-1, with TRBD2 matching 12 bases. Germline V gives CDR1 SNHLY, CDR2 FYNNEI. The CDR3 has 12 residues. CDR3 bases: TGTGCCAGCAGTCGAAAACTAGCGGGAGGATCCTTC. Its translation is CASSRKLAGGSF.

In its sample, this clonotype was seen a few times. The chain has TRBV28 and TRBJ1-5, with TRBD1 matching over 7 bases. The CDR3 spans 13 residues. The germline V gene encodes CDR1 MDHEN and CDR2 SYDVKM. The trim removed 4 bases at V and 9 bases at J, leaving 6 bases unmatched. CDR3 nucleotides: TGTGCCAGCAGTTGGACAGGATCCTCGCCCCAGCATTTT. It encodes CASSWTGSSPQHF.

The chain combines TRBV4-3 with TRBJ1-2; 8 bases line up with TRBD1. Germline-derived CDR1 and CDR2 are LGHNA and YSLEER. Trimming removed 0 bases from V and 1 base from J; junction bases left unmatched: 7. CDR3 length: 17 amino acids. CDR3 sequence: CASSQEYTGGFNYGYTF. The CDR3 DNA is TGCGCCAGCAGCCAAGAGTACACAGGGGGTTTTAACTATGGCTACACCTTC.

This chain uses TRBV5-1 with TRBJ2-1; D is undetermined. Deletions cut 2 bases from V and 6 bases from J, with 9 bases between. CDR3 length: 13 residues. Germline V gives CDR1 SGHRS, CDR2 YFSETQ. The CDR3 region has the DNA TGCGCCAGCAGCTTTACACAGCTCAATGAGCAGTTCTTC. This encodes CASSFTQLNEQFF.

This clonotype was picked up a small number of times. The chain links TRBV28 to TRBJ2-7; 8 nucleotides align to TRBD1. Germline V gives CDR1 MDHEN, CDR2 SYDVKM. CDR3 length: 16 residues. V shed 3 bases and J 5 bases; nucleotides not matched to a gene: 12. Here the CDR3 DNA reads TGTGCCAGCAGTTTCCAAACCCAGGGGGCAAACCACGAGCAGTACTTC. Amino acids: CASSFQTQGANHEQYF.

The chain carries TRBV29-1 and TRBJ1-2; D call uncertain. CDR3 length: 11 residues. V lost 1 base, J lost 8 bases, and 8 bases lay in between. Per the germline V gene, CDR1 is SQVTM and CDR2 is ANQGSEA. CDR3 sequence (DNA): TGCAGCGTTGAAGCCAGCCACGGCTACACCTTC. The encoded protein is CSVEASHGYTF.